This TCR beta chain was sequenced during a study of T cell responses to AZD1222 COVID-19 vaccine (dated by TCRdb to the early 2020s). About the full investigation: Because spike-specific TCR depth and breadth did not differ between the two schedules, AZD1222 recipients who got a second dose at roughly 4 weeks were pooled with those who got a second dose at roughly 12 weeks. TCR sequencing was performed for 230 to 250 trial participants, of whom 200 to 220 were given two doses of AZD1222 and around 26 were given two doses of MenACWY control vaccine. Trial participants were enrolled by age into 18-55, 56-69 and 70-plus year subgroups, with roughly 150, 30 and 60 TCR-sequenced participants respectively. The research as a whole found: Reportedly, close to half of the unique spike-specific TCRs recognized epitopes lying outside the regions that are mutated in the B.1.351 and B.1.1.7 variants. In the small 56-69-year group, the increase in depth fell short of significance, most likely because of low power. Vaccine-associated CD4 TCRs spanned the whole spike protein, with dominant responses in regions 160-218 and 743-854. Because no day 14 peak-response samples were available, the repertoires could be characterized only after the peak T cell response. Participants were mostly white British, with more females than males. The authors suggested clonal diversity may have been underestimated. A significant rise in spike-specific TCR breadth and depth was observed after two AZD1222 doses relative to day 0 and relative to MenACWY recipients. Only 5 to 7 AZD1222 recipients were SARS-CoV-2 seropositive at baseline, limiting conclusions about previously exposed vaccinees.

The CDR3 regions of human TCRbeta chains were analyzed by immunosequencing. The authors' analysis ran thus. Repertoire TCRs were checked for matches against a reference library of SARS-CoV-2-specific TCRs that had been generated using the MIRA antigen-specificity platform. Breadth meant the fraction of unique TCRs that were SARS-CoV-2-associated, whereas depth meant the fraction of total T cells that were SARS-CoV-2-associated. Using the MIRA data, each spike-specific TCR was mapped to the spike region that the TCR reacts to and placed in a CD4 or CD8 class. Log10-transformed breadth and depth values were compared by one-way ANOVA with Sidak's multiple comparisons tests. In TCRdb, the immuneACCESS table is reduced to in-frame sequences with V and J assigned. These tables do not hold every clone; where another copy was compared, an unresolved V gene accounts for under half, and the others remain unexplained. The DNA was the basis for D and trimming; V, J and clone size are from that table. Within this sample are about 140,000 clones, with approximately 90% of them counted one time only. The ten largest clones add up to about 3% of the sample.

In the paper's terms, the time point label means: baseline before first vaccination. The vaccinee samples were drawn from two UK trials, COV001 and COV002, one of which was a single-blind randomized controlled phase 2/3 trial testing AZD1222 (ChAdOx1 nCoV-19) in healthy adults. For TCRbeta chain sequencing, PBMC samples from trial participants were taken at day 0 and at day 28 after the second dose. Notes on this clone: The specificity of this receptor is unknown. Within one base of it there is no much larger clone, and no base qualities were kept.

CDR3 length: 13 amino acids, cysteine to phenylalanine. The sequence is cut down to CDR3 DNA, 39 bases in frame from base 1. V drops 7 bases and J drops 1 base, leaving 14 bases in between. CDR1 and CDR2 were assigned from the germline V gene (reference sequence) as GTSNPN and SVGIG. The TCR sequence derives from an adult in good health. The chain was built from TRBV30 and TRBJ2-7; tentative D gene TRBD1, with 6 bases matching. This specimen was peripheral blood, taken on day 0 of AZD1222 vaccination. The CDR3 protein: CALQTGISYEQYF. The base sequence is TGTGCCTTGCAAACAGGGATTTCCTACGAGCAGTACTTC.